These 2 T cell receptor beta chains share one sample of origin, sequenced in a study of regulatory T cells in long-lasting Graves disease. Arm-PCR with iRepertoire HTBI primers amplified the CDR3 regions for these TCR beta libraries. TCRdb re-called the multiplex PCR reads through MiXCR, storing one row per CDR3 protein. The sample holds roughly 610,000 distinct CDR3 sequences, around 15% seen once. As for time point: newly diagnosed GD, antithyroid drugs for less than 3 months. TCR sequences were obtained from RNA taken from PBMCs. This same sample was also taken into another study, of T cells in Graves' hyperthyroidism and ophthalmopathy.

This sample comprised peripheral blood mononuclear cells (PBMCs), obtained at new diagnosis, from a patient treated with antithyroid drugs. The source of these receptors is a woman in her 30s with Graves disease.

V gene TRBV6-1 combines with J gene TRBJ2-4, with D perhaps being TRBD1 or TRBD2 (6 bases each). CDR3 length: 17 residues. Germline lookup yields CDR1 MNHNS and CDR2 SASEGT. V was shortened by 1 base and J by 2 bases, with 15 bases between the two germline ends. Here the CDR3 DNA reads TGTGCCAGCAGTGAAGTCGGGGGCGCGACCCCCAAAAACATTCAGTACTTC. Protein: CASSEVGGATPKNIQYF.

There are many counts of this clonotype. J is TRBJ1-5 and V is TRBV6-1; D ambiguous. The V gene's germline CDR1 is MNHNS and CDR2 SASEGT. V was cut by 2 bases and J by 7 bases, with 12 bases left in between. This CDR3 has 14 amino acids. The CDR3 here is CASSEQVFRQPQHF. The CDR3 DNA is TGTGCCAGCAGTGAACAGGTTTTCCGCCAGCCCCAGCATTTT.